This paragraph covers one T cell receptor beta chain sequence. Its cognate antigen is unknown. This sample is drawn from a study of breast tumors, draining lymph nodes, adjacent tissues. Study-wide results and caveats: Data only fit, rather than demonstrated, lymph node origin of most tumor T cells. Luminal-like breast cancer showed significantly greater tumor-nontumor repertoire similarity than basal-like breast cancer did.

From the multiplex PCR reads, TCRdb called clonotypes with MiXCR, one entry per CDR3 protein. The table records 60,000 to 65,000 distinct CDR3 sequences, less than 75% of them present only once. The sequence derives from a female donor with breast cancer. Some clones in this sample may be carry-over from other donors' samples. Sequenced input: breast tumor tissue.

The CDR3 nucleotides read TGTGCCAGCAGCTTAGGGACGGGAGGAGAGACCCAGTACTTC. Its protein is CASSLGTGGETQYF. This chain joins TRBV7-2 and TRBJ2-5; TRBD2 matches at 7 bases. Germline V CDR1 and CDR2: SGHTA, FQGNSA. The CDR3 has 14 amino acids. The V segment lost 1 base and the J segment 4 bases; nucleotides outside the gene matches: 3.